This TCR beta chain was recovered during a study of beta chain features in type 1 diabetes. Investigators reverse transcribed all isolated RNA, so they sequenced expressed TCRB transcripts. Libraries were prepared by immunoSEQ multiplex PCR; TCRdb keeps only in-frame clonotypes and omits some of them. The sample includes 120,000 to 150,000 clones, about 44% of them seen just once. Points on this clone: As yet, its antigen is unknown. Within the sample, other DNA sequences also encode this same CDR3.

In germline, CDR1 is SGHRS, CDR2 YFSETQ. Trimming took 2 bases from V and 3 from J, leaving 8 bases between them. The CDR3 extends over 13 amino acids. Findings of the study overall: A cDNA-based sequencing approach could over-represent cells with high TCR expression. It was among patients, rather than healthy donors, that naive, central memory and Treg TCRB repertoires appeared more similar.

Each sorted population was over 98% pure. The sample comprised Tregs from blood. The genes are TRBV5-1 and TRBJ2-5; tentative D call: TRBD1 (6 bases). The TCR originated in a man aged 18 to 29 in good health. CDR3 coding DNA: TGCGCCAGCAGCTTAAGGACAGAAGAGACCCAGTACTTC. This codes for CASSLRTEETQYF.